Sequencing of this T cell receptor (beta chain) was carried out in a study of Ad26.COV2.S vaccination and SARS-CoV-2 variants (dated by TCRdb to the early 2020s). Concerning the study at large: Donors in the vaccine arm were drawn from COV1001, a phase I-IIa trial of Ad26.COV2.S in healthy adults that was multicentre, randomized, double-blind and placebo-controlled. Ad26.COV2.S was given intramuscularly at 5x10^10 or 1x10^11 viral particles, as a single shot or as two shots 56 days apart. The specificity and breadth of SARS-CoV-2-reactive T cell receptors after Ad26.COV2.S vaccination were assessed by TCRbeta repertoire sequencing. The TCR-sequenced set comprised about 30 samples: 19 Ad26.COV2.S vaccine recipients, 5 placebo recipients and 8 SARS-CoV-2 convalescent individuals. Trial participants were randomized into five groups of five, in which low-dose or high-dose Ad26.COV2.S was given once or twice, or placebo was given on both occasions. Throughout the experiments and outcome assessment, investigators stayed blinded to trial group allocation. General conclusions and limits of the study: The authors noted that the TCR breadth and depth analyses may have underestimated total T cell responses. Higher spike-specific TCR breadth was observed in Ad26.COV2.S recipients than in placebo recipients (P = 0.0014). The study was not powered for comparison of responses between vaccine doses or regimens. Substantial breadth of spike-specific CD8+ and CD4+ T cell responses was reported after vaccination. Vaccine and placebo recipients had comparable non-spike TCR breadth, which fits with the vaccine containing only spike.

TCRbeta CDR3 regions were sequenced with the immunoSEQ Assay. After extraction, genomic DNA underwent amplification by bias-controlled multiplex PCR, followed by high-throughput sequencing. On the authors' methods: Collapsing and filtering of sequences were performed to quantify the absolute abundance of each unique TCRbeta CDR3 region. T cell fraction was estimated by normalization of TCRbeta template counts to usable DNA, with usable DNA being measured through amplification of reference genes present in all nucleated cells. Repertoire TCRs were annotated as SARS-CoV-2-specific by exact matching of V gene, CDR3 amino acid sequence and J gene to a known reactive TCR set. The reference SARS-CoV-2 TCR set was derived from MIRA and filtered for enrichment in COVID-19-positive ImmuneCODE repertoires, a step that removed public or cross-reactive TCRs. Using the MIRA antigens, annotated TCRs were further analysed by specific ORF or by position within an ORF. Breadth was defined as the number of annotated unique rearrangements divided by the total number of unique productive rearrangements, and depth was defined as the summed frequency of the annotated unique rearrangements. Two-sided Wilcoxon rank-sum tests were used to compare TCR breadth between groups. Entries here come from immuneACCESS through TCRdb and include only in-frame sequences with V and J called. Some clones fail to appear in such tables; in the studies checked, an unresolved V gene covers under half of the shortfall, and the cause of the remainder is unknown. That table furnishes V, J and clone size, whereas the DNA furnished D and trimming. In this sample the table shows about 350,000 clones, approximately 90% of which occur a single time. Approximately 5% of the sample lies in the top ten.

The sample's treatment or condition label, in plain terms: over 15 received Ad26.COV2.S at low or high dose, single or two shots; several received placebo; per-sample allocation not given. For vaccine and placebo recipients, the sequenced repertoires came from samples collected on day 63 after the first injection. Cohort 1b enrolled 25 adults aged 18-55 years at a single site in Boston, USA, between 29 July and 7 August 2020. Ad26.COV2.S was a replication-incompetent adenovirus type 26 vector expressing a prefusion-stabilized SARS-CoV-2 spike protein from the original Wuhan strain. CDR1 MDHEN and CDR2 SYDVKM are derived from the germline V gene. The CDR3 runs 15 amino acids, cysteine and phenylalanine included. Just the 45-base CDR3 DNA is kept, in frame starting at base 1. V is reduced by 8 bases and J by 5 bases, leaving a spacing of 21 bases between them. There are a few counts of this clone. Its antigen remains unidentified. No base quality information exists; no much larger clone differs at one position.

The source is a person between 18 and 65 years old who received the Ad26.COV2.S COVID-19 vaccine or a placebo. The sequence links TRBV28 to TRBJ2-5; the D gene may be TRBD1 or TRBD2, since each aligns over 5 bases. This specimen consisted of peripheral blood, obtained in a trial of Ad26.COV2.S vaccine versus placebo. The CDR3: CASFAGTLTGETQYF. The DNA sequence is given as TGTGCCAGCTTCGCCGGGACCCTCACGGGCGAGACCCAGTACTTC.